These T cell receptor beta chains were read from a single sample in a study of molecular identifiers for immune sequencing clone quantification. TCRdb processed the PCR reads anew with MiXCR; each CDR3 protein has one entry. The sample has hundreds of thousands of distinct CDR3 sequences; 25% are singletons. Specimen: naive CD8+ T cells from blood, with Jurkat cell RNA spiked in. The receptors shown here come from a human donor in good health. Some libraries in this study had Jurkat cell RNA spiked in. The CDR3 runs from the conserved cysteine through the conserved F or W. D genes are given only for firm matches. For some rows the clone size is stated as once, few or many, or as a class when expanded; others skip it.

CASSQELRSEQYF | TGTGCCAGCAGCCAAGAATTACGTTCCGAGCAGTACTTC | TRBJ2-7 | TRBV4-2 | NA | many
CASSIRQDSTEAFF | TGTGCCAGTAGTATCAGACAGGACTCCACTGAAGCTTTCTTT | TRBJ1-1 | TRBV19 | NA | NA
CASSAGQGAKNIQYF | TGTGCCAGTAGTGCGGGACAGGGGGCCAAAAACATTCAGTACTTC | TRBJ2-4 | TRBV19 | TRBD1 | many
CASSSFIPGVGANVLTF | TGTGCCAGCAGCTCGTTTATACCAGGCGTCGGAGCCAACGTCCTGACTTTC | TRBJ2-6 | TRBV27 | NA | NA
CASSQGQGGYTQYF | TGTGCCAGCAGCCAAGGACAGGGGGGGTATACGCAGTATTTT | TRBJ2-3 | TRBV7-6 | TRBD1 | NA
CASSERGAQSYNEQLF | TGCGCCAGCAGCGAACGGGGGGCCCAGAGTTACAATGAGCAGTTATTC | TRBJ2-1 | TRBV4-1 | NA | NA
CATKKSGTSTDTRYF | TGTGCCACCAAAAAATCCGGGACTAGCACAGATACGCGGTATTTT | TRBJ2-3 | TRBV24-1 | TRBD2 | NA
CASSVEAGTDTNYGYTF | TGTGCCAGCAGCGTAGAGGCTGGGACAGACACTAACTATGGCTACACCTTC | TRBJ1-2 | TRBV9 | TRBD1 | few
CASSLALGEVSPLHF | TGTGCCAGCAGCTTAGCGCTCGGGGAGGTTTCACCCCTCCACTTT | TRBJ1-6 | TRBV7-2 | NA | NA
CASSLGRDTGELFF | TGTGCCAGCAGCTTAGGGCGGGACACCGGGGAGCTGTTTTTT | TRBJ2-2 | TRBV13 | NA | many
CASSPGLADFYEQYF | TGTGCCAGCAGCCCCGGACTAGCGGATTTCTACGAGCAGTACTTC | TRBJ2-7 | TRBV5-3 | TRBD2 | NA
CATSRVRDSGTETQYF | TGTGCCACCAGCAGAGTCAGGGATTCCGGCACGGAGACCCAGTACTTC | TRBJ2-5 | TRBV15 | NA | many
CASSGGTVSETQYF | TGTGCCAGCAGCGGCGGGACAGTAAGCGAGACCCAGTACTTC | TRBJ2-5 | TRBV9 | NA | many
CASSLTFGQVNEKLFF | TGTGCCAGCAGTTTGACGTTCGGGCAGGTTAATGAAAAACTGTTTTTT | TRBJ1-4 | TRBV28 | NA | few
CASSLGGSDEQYF | TGTGCCAGCAGCTTGGGAGGGTCCGACGAGCAGTACTTC | TRBJ2-7 | TRBV5-6 | NA | many
CASSPEVLARNEKLFF | TGTGCCAGCAGCCCCGAAGTCCTCGCCCGGAATGAAAAACTGTTTTTT | TRBJ1-4 | TRBV11-2 | NA | NA
CASSLEVTGYEQYF | TGTGCCAGCAGCTTAGAAGTGACGGGATACGAGCAGTACTTC | TRBJ2-7 | TRBV11-2 | NA | many
CASSEKNTGELFF | TGTGCCAGCAGTGAAAAGAACACCGGGGAGCTGTTTTTT | TRBJ2-2 | TRBV6-1 | NA | many
CASSEGAGGVWGYTF | TGTGCCAGCAGTGAGGGGGCAGGGGGCGTGTGGGGCTACACCTTC | TRBJ1-2 | TRBV2 | TRBD1 | few
CASSIRENSYEQYF | TGTGCCAGTAGTATAAGAGAAAACTCCTACGAGCAGTACTTC | TRBJ2-7 | TRBV19 | NA | NA
CASSQNDRGGTYEQYF | TGCGCCAGCAGCCAAAACGACAGGGGTGGGACCTACGAGCAGTACTTC | TRBJ2-7 | TRBV4-3 | TRBD1 | NA
CASSQDGGRSARTEAFF | TGCGCCAGCAGCCAAGATGGGGGGAGGAGTGCGAGAACTGAAGCTTTCTTT | TRBJ1-1 | TRBV4-3 | NA | NA
CATSVAGTANEQLF | TGTGCCACCAGCGTGGCCGGGACAGCCAATGAGCAGCTCTTC | TRBJ2-1 | TRBV10-3 | TRBD1 | NA
CASSFRQGRFTEAFF | TGCGCCAGCAGTTTTAGACAGGGGAGGTTCACTGAAGCTTTCTTT | TRBJ1-1 | TRBV4-1 | TRBD1 | few
CSGRSDTQYF | TGCAGCGGTAGGTCGGATACGCAGTATTTT | TRBJ2-3 | TRBV29-1 | NA | many
CSVESGVSYEQYF | TGCAGCGTTGAAAGCGGGGTCTCCTACGAGCAGTACTTC | TRBJ2-7 | TRBV29-1 | TRBD2 | many
CASSRAGGVDTQYF | TGTGCCAGCAGCCGAGCGGGGGGAGTGGATACGCAGTATTTT | TRBJ2-3 | TRBV2 | TRBD2 | few
CASSLAPGGLSYNEQFF | TGTGCCAGCAGCTTAGCCCCCGGGGGCCTCTCCTACAATGAGCAGTTCTTC | TRBJ2-1 | TRBV7-7 | NA | NA
CASSLSWGAAEQYF | TGTGCCAGCAGCTTGTCCTGGGGGGCAGCCGAGCAGTACTTC | TRBJ2-7 | TRBV5-5 | NA | NA
CASRDTPEAFF | TGTGCCAGCCGTGACACGCCTGAAGCTTTCTTT | TRBJ1-1 | TRBV13 | NA | many
CASNHRGLSDTQYF | TGTGCCAGCAATCACAGGGGGCTCTCAGATACGCAGTATTTT | TRBJ2-3 | TRBV27 | TRBD1 | many
CASSATTGLVTEAFF | TGTGCCAGCAGTGCGACGACAGGGTTAGTAACTGAAGCTTTCTTT | TRBJ1-1 | TRBV28 | TRBD1 | many
CASETPYPGGPSSYEQYF | TGTGCCAGCGAAACCCCCTACCCGGGAGGGCCCAGCTCCTACGAGCAGTACTTC | TRBJ2-7 | TRBV6-2/TRBV6-3 | TRBD2 | few
CASSSRGPYEQYF | TGCGCCAGCAGCTCGCGGGGCCCTTACGAGCAGTACTTC | TRBJ2-7 | TRBV5-1 | NA | NA
CSATLQNYEQYF | TGCAGTGCGACTCTTCAGAACTACGAGCAGTACTTC | TRBJ2-7 | TRBV20-1 | NA | many
CAWNEYQETQYF | TGTGCCTGGAACGAGTACCAAGAGACCCAGTACTTC | TRBJ2-5 | TRBV30 | NA | many
CAMGGVNTGELFF | TGTGCCATGGGAGGGGTTAACACCGGGGAGCTGTTTTTT | TRBJ2-2 | TRBV30 | TRBD2 | many
CSVVPGGSYEQYF | TGCAGCGTTGTGCCAGGGGGTTCCTACGAGCAGTACTTC | TRBJ2-7 | TRBV29-1 | TRBD1 | many
CASSFHSGTGTGNEQFF | TGTGCCAGCAGCTTCCATTCCGGGACAGGGACGGGCAATGAGCAGTTCTTC | TRBJ2-1 | TRBV11-2 | TRBD1 | few
CASSFTPREDGTDTQYF | TGTGCCAGCAGCTTCACTCCGCGGGAGGATGGGACAGATACGCAGTATTTT | TRBJ2-3 | TRBV13 | TRBD2 | few
CASTIAGLTYEQYF | TGTGCCAGCACTATAGCGGGTCTAACCTACGAGCAGTACTTC | TRBJ2-7 | TRBV6-2/TRBV6-3 | TRBD2 | few